The 28 T cell receptor beta chains in this list originate from one sample, sequenced in a study of T cells in Graves' hyperthyroidism and ophthalmopathy. The CDR3 regions of TCR beta were amplified from RNA transcripts. HTBI primers were used for first-round RT-PCR of the TCR CDR3. A single record per CDR3 protein comes from TCRdb applying MiXCR to the multiplex PCR reads. The table shows a few hundred thousand distinct CDR3 sequences, with roughly 15% occurring only once. The sample taken for sequencing was blood. Source of these receptors: a woman aged 35 to 49 with Graves' hyperthyroidism that later progressed to Graves' ophthalmopathy.

The J gene is TRBJ2-3, the V gene TRBV19; tentative D call: TRBD2 (6 bases). This CDR3 has 15 amino acids. The V end lost 1 base, the J end lost 2 bases, and 10 bases lay between the germline ends. Germline values: CDR1 LNHDA, CDR2 SQIVND (reference sequence). CDR3 loop: CASSIGLAHTDTQYF. DNA of the CDR3: TGTGCCAGTAGTATAGGCCTAGCGCACACAGATACGCAGTATTTT.

This clonotype came up many times. This chain links TRBV6-1 with TRBJ2-7; D might be TRBD2 (6 bases). Between the trimmed V and J ends, which lost 1 base and 1 base, there was a span of 17 bases. The CDR3 consists of 17 residues. CDR1 is MNHNS and CDR2 is SASEGT in the germline V gene. The CDR3 DNA is TGTGCCAGCAGTGAAGATTGGGCGGGACCGATTTCCTACGAGCAGTACTTC. This translates into CASSEDWAGPISYEQYF.

This clonotype was seen ten or more times. The chain employs TRBV19 and TRBJ1-1; D gene ambiguous. Deletions cut 5 bases from V and 6 bases from J, with 7 bases between. Germline V gene sequence: CDR1 LNHDA, CDR2 SQIVND (reference sequence). This CDR3 is 11 amino acids long. CDR3 amino acids: CASSEGAEAFF. Here the CDR3 DNA reads TGTGCCAGTAGTGAGGGAGCTGAAGCTTTCTTT.

This clonotype was counted ten times or more. The chain carries TRBV28 and TRBJ2-1; 7 nucleotides agree with TRBD2. The J segment lost 6 bases and the V segment lost 8 bases, leaving 10 bases of the junction unmatched. The CDR3 loop spans 14 amino acids. Germline V gene data show CDR1 as MDHEN and CDR2 as SYDVKM. The DNA for the CDR3 is TGTGCCAGCTCCACCCTCGGCGGGGGCAATGAGCAGTTCTTC. Translation: CASSTLGGGNEQFF.

This clonotype was found many times. V is TRBV7-3 and J is TRBJ1-1, with D possibly being TRBD1 (6 bases). The CDR3 has 19 residues. CDR1 is SGHTA, CDR2 FQGTGA, per germline. V dropped 0 bases and J dropped 7 bases, with 27 bases sitting between them. Here the CDR3 DNA reads TGTGCCAGCAGCTTAACGAAGAGGCGGGGGGCAGGGTCTTCCGGTGAAGCTTTCTTT. Translation: CASSLTKRRGAGSSGEAFF.

This clonotype was counted ten times or more. The chain carries TRBV18 and TRBJ1-1; 7 bases are a match to TRBD1. The CDR3 spans 15 residues. The germline V gene encodes CDR1 KGHSH and CDR2 LQKENI. J gave up 5 bases and V 5 bases, and 11 bases lay outside the gene matches. CDR3 DNA: TGTGCCAGCTCATTAGGACAGGACCAAAGTACTGAAGCTTTCTTT. Amino acids: CASSLGQDQSTEAFF.

This clonotype was recorded at least ten times. The chain uses TRBV7-9 and TRBJ2-3; D tentatively fits TRBD1 or TRBD2 (5 bases each). Trimming shortened V by 5 bases and J by 3 bases, and 18 bases separated the two germline ends. CDR1 SEHNR and CDR2 FQNEAQ come from the germline V gene (reference sequence). The CDR3 length is 16 residues. The CDR3 DNA sequence: TGTGCCAGCAGCATGCCGGGACCAAATTGGACAGATACGCAGTATTTT. Protein product: CASSMPGPNWTDTQYF.

This clonotype was detected ten times or more. The CDR3 region is CASRGPSVQQYF. The CDR3 bases are TGTGCCAGCAGGGGGCCTAGCGTCCAACAGTACTTC. V gene TRBV6-1 combines with J gene TRBJ2-5; possible D gene TRBD2, 6 bases. CDR1 is MNHNS, CDR2 SASEGT, per germline. The V gene lost 6 bases and the J gene lost 11 bases, with 16 bases spanning the gap. The CDR3 spans 12 residues.

This chain connects TRBV4-1 to TRBJ2-7; tentatively, D is TRBD2 (5 bases). CDR1 and CDR2 from the germline V gene are MGHRA and YSYEKL. Deletions cut 0 bases from V and 3 bases from J, with 12 bases between. This CDR3 spans 15 amino acids. The CDR3 here is CASSQDNRENYEQYF. CDR3 bases: TGCGCCAGCAGCCAAGATAATAGGGAGAACTACGAGCAGTACTTC.

The sample holds many counts of this clonotype. The rearrangement joins TRBV11-2 to TRBJ1-2; TRBD1 might be the D (5 bases). In germline, CDR1 is SGHAT, CDR2 FQNNGV. The CDR3 is 14 residues long. Trimming removed 5 bases at V and 7 bases at J, with 17 bases between. The CDR3 loop reads CASSRQQEVGGYTF. In DNA form, the CDR3 reads TGTGCCAGCAGCCGACAACAGGAAGTAGGTGGCTACACCTTC.

This chain connects TRBV19 to TRBJ1-1; 7 bases are shared with TRBD1. The CDR3 consists of 14 residues. Germline V CDR1 and CDR2: LNHDA, SQIVND (reference sequence). V lost 5 bases to trimming and J lost 3 bases; unmatched junction nucleotides: 6. CDR3 region: CASSLWTGDTEAFF. In DNA, the CDR3 is TGTGCCAGTAGTCTCTGGACAGGTGACACTGAAGCTTTCTTT. Full variable domain (rest looked up from reference TRBV19 and TRBJ1-1): DGGITQSPKYLFRKEGQNVTLSCEQNLNHDAMYWYRQDPGQGLRLIYYSQIVNDFQKGDIAEGYSVSREKKESFPLTVTSAQKNPTAFYLCASSLWTGDTEAFFGQGTRLTVV.

This sequence joins TRBV5-1 and TRBJ2-7; D is perhaps TRBD2 (6 bases). In germline, CDR1 is SGHRS, CDR2 YFSETQ. The CDR3 runs 15 residues. V lost 1 base and J lost 5, with 16 bases in between. CDR3 in amino acids: CASSLRGSSLNEQYF. CDR3 nucleotides: TGCGCCAGCAGCTTGCGGGGGTCCAGCCTTAACGAGCAGTACTTC. The full variable domain, with the rest looked up from reference TRBV5-1 and TRBJ2-7, is KAGVTQTPRYLIKTRGQQVTLSCSPISGHRSVSWYQQTPGQGLQFLFEYFSETQRNKGNFPGRFSGRQFSNSRSEMNVSTLELGDSALYLCASSLRGSSLNEQYFGPGTRLTVT.

The table lists this clonotype with a few counts. The gene calls are TRBV30 and TRBJ1-3; a weak D match, TRBD1 (6 bases). The CDR3 is 18 residues long. V dropped 2 bases and J dropped 1 base, with 21 bases sitting between them. Germline CDR1 GTSNPN, CDR2 SVGIG (reference sequence). The CDR3 here is CAWSNKLGAHLSGNTIYF. DNA for the CDR3: TGTGCCTGGAGTAATAAATTGGGGGCTCATTTATCTGGAAACACCATATATTTT.

This clonotype was seen many times. J is TRBJ1-2 and V is TRBV11-2; TRBD1 matches 8 bases. V lost 8 bases and J lost 6; bases outside the gene matches: 8. This CDR3 has 13 residues. CDR1 is SGHAT and CDR2 is FQNNGV in the germline V gene. The CDR3 is CASGGTGGDGYTF. Written as DNA, the CDR3 is TGTGCCAGCGGGGGAACAGGGGGTGATGGCTACACCTTC.

This clonotype was observed at least ten times. The V call is TRBV7-6, the J call TRBJ2-3; 7 bases fit TRBD1. The CDR3 covers 16 residues. Trimming cost V 4 bases and J 1 base; bases outside gene matches: 8. Per germline, CDR1 SGHVS and CDR2 FNYEAQ. The CDR3 nucleotides are TGTGCCAGCAGCTCACCACAGGGGATTGGCACAGATACGCAGTATTTT. This gives the protein CASSSPQGIGTDTQYF.

The chain has TRBV6-1 and TRBJ2-7; 8 nucleotides align to TRBD1. Germline V gives CDR1 MNHNS, CDR2 SASEGT. J gave up 6 bases and V 5 bases, and 18 bases lay outside the gene matches. This CDR3 spans 17 amino acids. CDR3 protein: CASSSKGLPGQAGEQYF. In nucleotides, the CDR3 is TGTGCCAGCAGTTCAAAAGGTTTACCGGGACAGGCGGGCGAGCAGTACTTC.

This clonotype was counted only a few times. The chain combines TRBV7-3 with TRBJ2-1; D perhaps matches TRBD1 (5 bases). This CDR3 region has 15 residues. Germline CDR1 reads SGHTA; CDR2 reads FQGTGA. Trimming pared 5 bases from V and 2 bases from J, leaving 13 bases between. The CDR3 sequence is CASSPLDSPYNEQFF. CDR3 in DNA: TGTGCCAGCAGCCCCCTCGACAGTCCCTACAATGAGCAGTTCTTC.

This clonotype was counted ten times or more. This CDR3 reads CASSERGRDHGYTF. Written as DNA, the CDR3 is TGTGCCAGCAGTGAACGGGGCAGGGACCATGGCTACACCTTC. V and J are TRBV2 and TRBJ1-2, with D perhaps TRBD1 (5 bases). Looked up from germline, CDR1 is SNHLY and CDR2 is FYNNEI. V was clipped by 2 bases and J by 6 bases, with 13 bases between them. CDR3 length: 14 residues.

This clonotype has ten or more counts. The chain combines TRBV7-9 with TRBJ2-1; 9 nucleotides agree with TRBD1. Trimming cost V 11 bases and J 0 bases; bases outside gene matches: 17. The CDR3 runs 18 residues. Germline CDR1 and CDR2: SEHNR and FQNEAQ (reference sequence). CDR3 sequence: CASSGDRAHPSSYNEQFF. In DNA form, the CDR3 reads TGTGCCTCGTCAGGGGACAGGGCCCACCCGAGCTCCTACAATGAGCAGTTCTTC. Together with reference TRBV7-9 and TRBJ2-1, the CDR3 gives the full variable domain: DTGVSQNPRHKITKRGQNVTFRCDPISEHNRLYWYRQTLGQGPEFLTYFQNEAQLEKSRLLSDRFSAERPKGSFSTLEIQRTEQGDSAMYLCASSGDRAHPSSYNEQFFGPGTRLTVL.

This clonotype has ten or more counts. The chain recombines TRBV28 with TRBJ2-1, with TRBD2 matching over 14 bases. The CDR3 covers 17 residues. From germline, CDR1 is MDHEN and CDR2 SYDVKM. Trimming took 4 bases from V and 6 from J; bases not matched to a gene: 8. The CDR3 loop reads CASSWGTSGRVGNEQFF. The CDR3 DNA follows: TGTGCCAGCAGTTGGGGGACTAGCGGGAGAGTGGGCAATGAGCAGTTCTTC.

This clonotype was seen only a few times. One junction end disagrees with the germline gene, perhaps due to a read error. The CDR3 bases are TGCAGTGCTAGAGGAGGGACAGGGAACTATAATTCACCCCCCCACTTT. Amino acids: CSARGGTGNYNSPPHF. The chain uses TRBV20-1 and TRBJ1-6; 9 nucleotides agree with TRBD1. The CDR3 consists of 16 residues. Per the germline V gene, CDR1 is DFQATT and CDR2 is SNEGSKA (reference sequence).

There are a few counts of this clonotype. J is TRBJ2-3 and V is TRBV6-1; TRBD1 agrees at 8 bases. Per the germline V gene, CDR1 is MNHNS and CDR2 is SASEGT. The length of the CDR3 is 16 residues. V lost 9 bases and J lost 4; bases outside the gene matches: 15. The CDR3 loop reads CASEWVPGTGADTQYF. The CDR3 DNA follows: TGTGCCAGTGAATGGGTGCCGGGGACAGGTGCAGATACGCAGTATTTT.

Ten or more counts support this clonotype. The chain employs TRBV27 and TRBJ2-7; D gene ambiguous. This CDR3 spans 14 amino acids. V was cut by 4 bases and J by 2 bases, with 12 bases left in between. Germline V lookup: CDR1 MNHEY, CDR2 SMNVEV (reference sequence). CDR3 nucleotides: TGTGCCAGCAGTTCCGCCGACCTGCCCTACGAGCAGTACTTC. It encodes CASSSADLPYEQYF.

J is TRBJ2-3 and V is TRBV28; 9 bases match TRBD1. The V and J ends lost 5 bases and 2 bases, in that order; junction bases with no gene match: 5. The length of the CDR3 is 15 residues. Germline assignment: CDR1 MDHEN and CDR2 SYDVKM. The CDR3 is CASSDTGGDTDTQYF. The DNA for the CDR3 is TGTGCCAGCAGTGACACAGGGGGCGACACAGATACGCAGTATTTT.

This clonotype was found many times. The chain employs TRBV27 and TRBJ2-1; 7 nucleotides align to TRBD2. The V gene's germline CDR1 is MNHEY and CDR2 SMNVEV (reference sequence). V shed 0 bases and J 7 bases; nucleotides not matched to a gene: 3. The CDR3 runs to 14 residues. The CDR3 is CASSLSGGSNEQFF. The CDR3 coding sequence is TGTGCCAGCAGTTTATCGGGCGGGAGTAATGAGCAGTTCTTC.

This clonotype has a handful of counts. The chain carries TRBV15 and TRBJ2-1; D remains unclear. Trimming left V 0 bases short and J 2 bases short, with 11 bases between. Germline V gene data show CDR1 as LNHNV and CDR2 as YYDKDF (reference sequence). CDR3 length: 16 residues. CDR3 loop: CATSRDNRTPYNEQFF. The CDR3 nucleotides read TGTGCCACCAGCAGAGATAATAGAACACCCTACAATGAGCAGTTCTTC.

This clonotype turned up a few times. The J gene is TRBJ2-1, the V gene TRBV4-1, with TRBD1 matching 10 bases. Germline CDR1 is MGHRA and CDR2 is YSYEKL. The trim removed 3 bases at V and 2 bases at J, leaving 4 bases unmatched. This CDR3 is built from 16 residues. CDR3 amino acids: CASSQSGTGAYNEQFF. Here the CDR3 DNA reads TGCGCCAGCAGCCAGTCCGGGACAGGGGCCTACAATGAGCAGTTCTTC.

This clonotype was seen a handful of times. V gene TRBV20-1 combines with J gene TRBJ2-5; 9 bases line up with TRBD2. Trimming took 1 base from V and 1 from J; bases not matched to a gene: 4. Germline V gene sequence: CDR1 DFQATT, CDR2 SNEGSKA (reference sequence). CDR3 length: 15 amino acids. As DNA, the CDR3 is TGCAGTGCTAGAGCGGCTAGCGGGGCCCAAGAGACCCAGTACTTC. As protein: CSARAASGAQETQYF.